Below, one T cell receptor beta chain is given with its context. These data belong to a study of blood T cell repertoires in COVID-19. Study-wide background: COVID-19 samples from acute and convalescent phases originated in the United States, Italy and Spain.

CDR3 length equals 16 residues. Germline CDR1 and CDR2: ENHRY and SYGVKD. The V gene end was trimmed by 6 bases and the J gene end by 7 bases; junction bases not matched to a gene: 15. How the authors handled the data: Reference gene primer amplification yielded estimated nucleated cell counts. Only in-frame clones appear in the TCRdb table, and some are missing; sequencing was by immunoSEQ multiplex PCR. D and trimming come from the DNA, and the V and J calls and clone size come from that table. The table has 330,000 or so clones, about 90% seen once. Someone with COVID-19 had been met by exposed participants within 2 weeks before study entry.

This clonotype was sampled from a woman under 40 who had been exposed to COVID-19. Sample: PBMCs or T cells enriched from blood (not recorded which). J is TRBJ2-5 and V is TRBV10-3; the match to TRBD1 covers 9 bases. CDR3 sequence reads: CAISAVEGDRGGTQYF. DNA of the CDR3: TGTGCCATCAGCGCCGTAGAAGGTGACAGGGGGGGGACCCAGTACTTC.